The entry below gives a single T cell receptor beta chain sequence along with its context. CDR3 length: 17 amino acids. Germline CDR1 SGHAT, CDR2 FQDESV (reference sequence). The V end lost 1 base, the J end lost 0 bases, and 12 bases lay between the germline ends. Assay: immunoSEQ multiplex PCR; the TCRdb copy retains only in-frame clones and omits some. Here the sample spans about 120,000 clones, approximately 88% being singletons. This entry comes from a study of cytomegalovirus exposure and HLA in healthy donors. The sequence derives from a woman aged 18-29 years in good health and CMV-seropositive. The J gene is TRBJ2-2, the V gene TRBV11-1; D is ambiguous. The sample was PBMCs. DNA of the CDR3: TGTGCCAGCAGCTTAGGCTCTTGGGCAGCGAACACCGGGGAGCTGTTTTTT. Protein: CASSLGSWAANTGELFF.